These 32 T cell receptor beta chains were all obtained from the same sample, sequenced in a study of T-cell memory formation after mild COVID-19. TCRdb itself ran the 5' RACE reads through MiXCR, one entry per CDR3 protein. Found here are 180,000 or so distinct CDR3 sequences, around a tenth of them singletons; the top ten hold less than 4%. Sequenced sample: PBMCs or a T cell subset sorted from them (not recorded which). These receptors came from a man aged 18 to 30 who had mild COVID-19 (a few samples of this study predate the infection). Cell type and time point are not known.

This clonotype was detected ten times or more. The CDR3 is CASSYWSYTEAFF. For the CDR3, the DNA is TGTGCCAGCAGTTACTGGAGTTACACTGAAGCTTTCTTT. This rearrangement joins TRBV6-5 to TRBJ1-1; D ambiguous. Germline V gene data show CDR1 as MNHEY and CDR2 as SVGAGI. This CDR3 contains 13 residues. Trimming took 1 base from V and 3 from J, leaving 6 bases between them.

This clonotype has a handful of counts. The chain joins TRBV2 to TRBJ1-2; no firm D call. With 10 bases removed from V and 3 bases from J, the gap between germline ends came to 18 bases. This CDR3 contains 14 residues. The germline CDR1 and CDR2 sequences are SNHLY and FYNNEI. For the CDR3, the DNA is TGTGCCACCGAACACCAGGACGGAGACTATGGCTACACCTTC. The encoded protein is CATEHQDGDYGYTF.

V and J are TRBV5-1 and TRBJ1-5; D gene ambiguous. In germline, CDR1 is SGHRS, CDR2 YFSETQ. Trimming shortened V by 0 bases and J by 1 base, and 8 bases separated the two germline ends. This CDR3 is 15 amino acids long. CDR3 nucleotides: TGCGCCAGCAGCTTGGACTCTGGGAGCAATCAGCCCCAGCATTTT. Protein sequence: CASSLDSGSNQPQHF.

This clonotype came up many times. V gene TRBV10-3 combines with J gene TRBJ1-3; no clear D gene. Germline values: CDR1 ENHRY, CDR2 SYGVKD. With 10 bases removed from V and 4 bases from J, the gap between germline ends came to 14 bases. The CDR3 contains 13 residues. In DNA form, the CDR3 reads TGTGCCAGTATTCCAGCGTCCGGAAACACCATATATTTT. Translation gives CASIPASGNTIYF.

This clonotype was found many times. The CDR3, as DNA: TGCAGCGTTGAAGGGGGCAGGGCAGATACGCAGTATTTT. This translates into CSVEGGRADTQYF. J is TRBJ2-3 and V is TRBV29-1; D might be TRBD1 (5 bases). CDR3 length equals 13 residues. V shed 1 base and J shed 4 bases, with 9 bases lying between them. In germline, CDR1 is SQVTM, CDR2 ANQGSEA.

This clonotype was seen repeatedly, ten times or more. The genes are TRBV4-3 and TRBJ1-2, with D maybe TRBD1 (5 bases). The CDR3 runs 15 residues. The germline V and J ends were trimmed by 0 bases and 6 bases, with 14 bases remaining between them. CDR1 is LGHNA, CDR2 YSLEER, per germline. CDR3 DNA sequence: TGCGCCAGCAGCCAAGAGGGAAGGGGATTCGATGGCTACACCTTC. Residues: CASSQEGRGFDGYTF.

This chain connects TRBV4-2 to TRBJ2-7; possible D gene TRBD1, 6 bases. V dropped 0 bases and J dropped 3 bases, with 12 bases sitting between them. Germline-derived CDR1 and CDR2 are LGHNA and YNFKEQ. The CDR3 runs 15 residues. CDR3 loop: CASSQDRQGSYEQYF. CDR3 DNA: TGTGCCAGCAGCCAAGATCGGCAGGGGAGCTACGAGCAGTACTTC.

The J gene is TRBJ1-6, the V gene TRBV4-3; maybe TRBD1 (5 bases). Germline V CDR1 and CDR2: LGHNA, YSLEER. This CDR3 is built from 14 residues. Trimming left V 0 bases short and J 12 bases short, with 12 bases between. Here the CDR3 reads CASSQEGRRRPLHF. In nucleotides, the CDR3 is TGCGCCAGCAGCCAAGAGGGGCGGCGGCGACCCCTCCACTTT.

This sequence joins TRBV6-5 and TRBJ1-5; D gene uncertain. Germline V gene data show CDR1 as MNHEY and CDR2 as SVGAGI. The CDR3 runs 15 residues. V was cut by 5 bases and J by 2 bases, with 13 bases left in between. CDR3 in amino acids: CASSLTPKGNQPQHF. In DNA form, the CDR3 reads TGTGCCAGCAGTCTTACACCCAAAGGCAATCAGCCCCAGCATTTT.

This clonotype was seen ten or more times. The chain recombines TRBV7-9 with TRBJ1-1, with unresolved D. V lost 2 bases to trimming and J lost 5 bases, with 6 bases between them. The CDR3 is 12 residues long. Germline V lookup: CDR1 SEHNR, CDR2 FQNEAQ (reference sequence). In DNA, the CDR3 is TGTGCCAGCAGCTTACTCGGGACTGAAGCTTTCTTT. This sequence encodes CASSLLGTEAFF.

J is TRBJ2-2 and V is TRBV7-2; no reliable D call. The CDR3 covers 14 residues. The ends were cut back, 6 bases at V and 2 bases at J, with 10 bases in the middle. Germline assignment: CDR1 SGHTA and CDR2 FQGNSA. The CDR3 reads CASRLRLNTGELFF. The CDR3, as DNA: TGTGCCAGCAGATTAAGGCTTAACACCGGGGAGCTGTTTTTT.

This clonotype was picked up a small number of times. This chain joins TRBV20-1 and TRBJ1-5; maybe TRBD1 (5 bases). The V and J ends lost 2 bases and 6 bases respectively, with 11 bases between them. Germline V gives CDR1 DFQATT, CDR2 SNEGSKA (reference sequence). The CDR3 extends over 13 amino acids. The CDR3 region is CSARSRDGQPQHF. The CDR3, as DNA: TGCAGTGCTAGATCCCGGGACGGTCAGCCCCAGCATTTT.

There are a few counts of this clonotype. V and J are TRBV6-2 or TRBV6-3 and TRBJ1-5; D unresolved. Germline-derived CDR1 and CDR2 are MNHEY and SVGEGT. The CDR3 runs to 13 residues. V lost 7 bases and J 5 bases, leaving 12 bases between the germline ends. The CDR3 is CASTPWVDQPQHF. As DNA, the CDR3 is TGTGCCAGCACCCCCTGGGTAGATCAGCCCCAGCATTTT.

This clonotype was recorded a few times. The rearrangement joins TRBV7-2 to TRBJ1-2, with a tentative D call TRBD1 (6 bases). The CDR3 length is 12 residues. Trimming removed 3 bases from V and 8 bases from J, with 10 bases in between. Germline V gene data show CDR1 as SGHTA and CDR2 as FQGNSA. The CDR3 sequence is CASSFAGQGYTF. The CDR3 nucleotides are TGTGCCAGCAGCTTTGCAGGACAGGGCTACACCTTC.

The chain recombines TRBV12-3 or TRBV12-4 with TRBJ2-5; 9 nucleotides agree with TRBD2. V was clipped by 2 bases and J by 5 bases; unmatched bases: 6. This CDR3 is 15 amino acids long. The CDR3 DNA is TGTGCCAGCAGTTTACGAGCGGGGGGCAGGGAGACCCAGTACTTC. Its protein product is CASSLRAGGRETQYF.

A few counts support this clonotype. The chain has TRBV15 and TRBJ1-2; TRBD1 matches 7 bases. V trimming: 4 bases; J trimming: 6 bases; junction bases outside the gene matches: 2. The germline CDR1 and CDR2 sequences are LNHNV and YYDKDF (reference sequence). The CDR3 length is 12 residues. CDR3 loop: CATSKQGHGYTF. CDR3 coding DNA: TGTGCCACCAGCAAACAGGGGCATGGCTACACCTTC.

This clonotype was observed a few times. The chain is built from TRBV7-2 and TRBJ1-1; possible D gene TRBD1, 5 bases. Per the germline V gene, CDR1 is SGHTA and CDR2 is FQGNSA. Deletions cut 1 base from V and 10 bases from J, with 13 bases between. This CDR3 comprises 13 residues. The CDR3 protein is CASSLGWQGAAFF. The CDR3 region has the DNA TGTGCCAGCAGCTTAGGTTGGCAGGGAGCAGCTTTCTTT.

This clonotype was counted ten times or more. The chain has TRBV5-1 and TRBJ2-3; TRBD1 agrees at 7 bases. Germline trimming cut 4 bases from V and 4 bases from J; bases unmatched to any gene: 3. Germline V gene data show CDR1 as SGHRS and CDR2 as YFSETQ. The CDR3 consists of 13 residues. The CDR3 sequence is CASSVTGPDTQYF. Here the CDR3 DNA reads TGCGCCAGCAGCGTGACAGGGCCAGATACGCAGTATTTT.

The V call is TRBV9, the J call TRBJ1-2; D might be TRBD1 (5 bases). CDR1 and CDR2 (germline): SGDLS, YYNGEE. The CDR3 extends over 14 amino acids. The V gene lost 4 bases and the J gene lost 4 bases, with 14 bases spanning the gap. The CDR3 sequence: CASSLPGRVYGYTF. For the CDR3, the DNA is TGTGCCAGCAGCCTACCCGGCAGGGTCTATGGCTACACCTTC.

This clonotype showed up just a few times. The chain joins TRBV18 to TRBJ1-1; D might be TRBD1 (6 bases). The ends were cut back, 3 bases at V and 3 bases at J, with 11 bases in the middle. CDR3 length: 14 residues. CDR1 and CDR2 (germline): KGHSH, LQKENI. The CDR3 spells CASSPISGDTEAFF. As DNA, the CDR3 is TGTGCCAGCTCACCCATATCAGGGGACACTGAAGCTTTCTTT.

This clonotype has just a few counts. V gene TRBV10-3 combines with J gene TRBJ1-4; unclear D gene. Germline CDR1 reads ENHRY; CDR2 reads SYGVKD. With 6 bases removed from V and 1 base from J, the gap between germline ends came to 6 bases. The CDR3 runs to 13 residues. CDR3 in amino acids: CAISSGTNEKLFF. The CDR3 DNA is TGTGCCATCAGCTCAGGAACTAATGAAAAACTGTTTTTT.

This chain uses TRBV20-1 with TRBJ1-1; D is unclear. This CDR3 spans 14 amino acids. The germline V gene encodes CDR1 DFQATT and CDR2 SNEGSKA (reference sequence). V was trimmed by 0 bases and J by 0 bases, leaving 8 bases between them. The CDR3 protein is CSARDSTLNTEAFF. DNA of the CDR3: TGCAGTGCTAGAGACTCGACATTGAACACTGAAGCTTTCTTT.

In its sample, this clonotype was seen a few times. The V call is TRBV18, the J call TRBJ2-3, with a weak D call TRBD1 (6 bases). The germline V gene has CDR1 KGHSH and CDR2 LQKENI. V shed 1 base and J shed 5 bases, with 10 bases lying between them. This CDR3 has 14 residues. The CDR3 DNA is TGTGCCAGCTCACCACTTACAGGGCGAGATACGCAGTATTTT. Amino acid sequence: CASSPLTGRDTQYF.

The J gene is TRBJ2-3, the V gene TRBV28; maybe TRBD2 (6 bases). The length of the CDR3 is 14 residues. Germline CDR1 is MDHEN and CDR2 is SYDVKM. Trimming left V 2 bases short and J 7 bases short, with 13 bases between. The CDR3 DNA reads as TGTGCCAGCAGTTTAACCGGAGGGTGGAATACGCAGTATTTT. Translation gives CASSLTGGWNTQYF. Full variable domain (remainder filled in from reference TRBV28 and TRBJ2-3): DVKVTQSSRYLVKRTGEKVFLECVQDMDHENMFWYRQDPGLGLRLIYFSYDVKMKEKGDIPEGYSVSREKKERFSLILESASTNQTSMYLCASSLTGGWNTQYFGPGTRLTVL.

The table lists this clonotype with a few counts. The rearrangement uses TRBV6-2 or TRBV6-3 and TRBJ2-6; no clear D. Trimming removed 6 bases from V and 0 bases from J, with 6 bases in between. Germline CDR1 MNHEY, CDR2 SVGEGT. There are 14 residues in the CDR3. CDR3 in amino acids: CASRRSSGANVLTF. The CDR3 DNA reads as TGTGCCAGCAGGCGGAGCTCTGGGGCCAACGTCCTGACTTTC.

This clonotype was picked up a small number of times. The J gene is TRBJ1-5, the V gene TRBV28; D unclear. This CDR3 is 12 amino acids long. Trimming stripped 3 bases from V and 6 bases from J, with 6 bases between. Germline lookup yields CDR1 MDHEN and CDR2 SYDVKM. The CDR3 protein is CASSFMFQPQHF. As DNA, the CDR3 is TGTGCCAGCAGTTTTATGTTTCAGCCCCAGCATTTT.

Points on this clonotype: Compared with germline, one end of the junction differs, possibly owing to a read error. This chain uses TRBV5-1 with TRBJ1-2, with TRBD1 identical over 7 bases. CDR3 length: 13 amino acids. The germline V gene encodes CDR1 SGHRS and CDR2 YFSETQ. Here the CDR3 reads CASSAQGEGGFTF. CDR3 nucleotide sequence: TGCGCCAGCAGCGCGCAGGGGGAAGGAGGCTTCACCTTC.

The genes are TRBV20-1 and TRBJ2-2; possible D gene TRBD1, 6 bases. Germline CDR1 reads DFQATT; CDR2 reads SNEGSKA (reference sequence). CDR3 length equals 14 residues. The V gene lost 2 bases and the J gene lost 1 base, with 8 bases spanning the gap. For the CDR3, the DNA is TGCAGTGCTAGACGGGACAAGAACACCGGGGAGCTGTTTTTT. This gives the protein CSARRDKNTGELFF.

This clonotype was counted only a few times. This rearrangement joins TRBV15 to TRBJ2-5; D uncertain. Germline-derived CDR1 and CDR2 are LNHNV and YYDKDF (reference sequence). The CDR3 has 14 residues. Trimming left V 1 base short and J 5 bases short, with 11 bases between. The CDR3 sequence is CATSRGAVGETQYF. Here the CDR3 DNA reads TGTGCCACCAGCAGAGGGGCGGTTGGGGAGACCCAGTACTTC. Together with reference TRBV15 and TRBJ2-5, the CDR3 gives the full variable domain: DAMVIQNPRYQVTQFGKPVTLSCSQTLNHNVMYWYQQKSSQAPKLLFHYYDKDFNNEADTPDNFQSRRPNTSFCFLDIRSPGLGDTAMYLCATSRGAVGETQYFGPGTRLLVL.

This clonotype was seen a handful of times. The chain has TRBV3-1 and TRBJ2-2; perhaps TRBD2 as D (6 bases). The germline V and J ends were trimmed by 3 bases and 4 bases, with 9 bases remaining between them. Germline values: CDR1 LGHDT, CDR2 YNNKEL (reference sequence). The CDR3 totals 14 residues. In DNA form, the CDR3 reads TGTGCCAGCAGCCACGGGACTTTCACCGGGGAGCTGTTTTTT. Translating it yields CASSHGTFTGELFF.

The CDR3 loop is CSITGGSETQYF. The CDR3 nucleotides read TGCAGCATAACTGGAGGGTCAGAGACCCAGTACTTC. The V call is TRBV29-1, the J call TRBJ2-5, with a weak D call TRBD2 (6 bases). This CDR3 has 12 residues. From germline, CDR1 is SQVTM and CDR2 ANQGSEA. V lost 8 bases to trimming and J lost 4 bases, with 14 bases between them.

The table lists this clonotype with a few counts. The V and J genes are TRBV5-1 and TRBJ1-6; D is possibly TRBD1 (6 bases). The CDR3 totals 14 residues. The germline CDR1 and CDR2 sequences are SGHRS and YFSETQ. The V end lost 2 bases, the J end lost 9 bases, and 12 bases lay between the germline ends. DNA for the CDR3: TGCGCCAGCAGCTTCCTCAGGGGTTCTTCACCCCTCCACTTT. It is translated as CASSFLRGSSPLHF. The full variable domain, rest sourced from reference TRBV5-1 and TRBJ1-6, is KAGVTQTPRYLIKTRGQQVTLSCSPISGHRSVSWYQQTPGQGLQFLFEYFSETQRNKGNFPGRFSGRQFSNSRSEMNVSTLELGDSALYLCASSFLRGSSPLHFGNGTRLTVT.